These 4 T cell receptor beta chains share one sample of origin, sequenced in a study of cytomegalovirus exposure and HLA in healthy donors. The PCR was carried out with 60 Vbeta primers and 13 Jbeta primers. Clones were read by immunoSEQ multiplex PCR, and TCRdb kept only the in-frame ones, dropping some. The top ten clones hold about 6.9% of a sample with 100,000 to 120,000 clones, 75% to 90% of them seen once. Material for sequencing was PBMCs. These TCRs come from a man between 25 and 39 years old in good health and CMV-seropositive.

The V gene is TRBV5-1, the J gene TRBJ2-3, with D possibly being TRBD2 (6 bases). CDR3 length: 15 residues. Trimming shortened V by 2 bases and J by 2 bases, and 12 bases separated the two germline ends. In germline, CDR1 is SGHRS, CDR2 YFSETQ. The CDR3 is CASSFGGYNTDTQYF. The CDR3 bases are TGCGCCAGCAGCTTCGGGGGATACAACACAGATACGCAGTATTTT.

The chain employs TRBV28 and TRBJ1-3; TRBD1 is a possible D gene (6 bases). Trimming removed 2 bases from V and 0 bases from J, with 17 bases in between. Germline CDR1 reads MDHEN; CDR2 reads SYDVKM. This CDR3 contains 18 residues. The chain's CDR3 is CASSLPGQSLLSGNTIYF. CDR3 DNA sequence: TGTGCCAGCAGTTTACCAGGACAGTCCCTTCTCTCTGGAAACACCATATATTTT. Variable domain in full (rest from reference TRBV28 and TRBJ1-3): DVKVTQSSRYLVKRTGEKVFLECVQDMDHENMFWYRQDPGLGLRLIYFSYDVKMKEKGDIPEGYSVSREKKERFSLILESASTNQTSMYLCASSLPGQSLLSGNTIYFGEGSWLTVV.

This chain links TRBV19 with TRBJ1-5, with 7 positions matching TRBD1. In germline, CDR1 is LNHDA, CDR2 SQIVND (reference sequence). CDR3 length equals 16 residues. The ends lost 5 bases at V and 3 bases at J; junction bases unmatched: 10. Here the CDR3 DNA reads TGTGCCAGTAGTTCGACCCAGGGGGTTCTCAATCAGCCCCAGCATTTT. It yields the protein CASSSTQGVLNQPQHF.

This CDR3 reads CASSLRGTDFYNSPLHF. The CDR3 DNA is TGTGCCAGCAGCCTCCGGGGGACGGACTTCTATAATTCACCCCTCCACTTT. V and J are TRBV11-2 and TRBJ1-6; tentatively, D is TRBD1 (5 bases). The V gene lost 5 bases and the J gene lost 3 bases, with 17 bases spanning the gap. The CDR3 sequence is 17 residues long. Germline V gives CDR1 SGHAT, CDR2 FQNNGV.